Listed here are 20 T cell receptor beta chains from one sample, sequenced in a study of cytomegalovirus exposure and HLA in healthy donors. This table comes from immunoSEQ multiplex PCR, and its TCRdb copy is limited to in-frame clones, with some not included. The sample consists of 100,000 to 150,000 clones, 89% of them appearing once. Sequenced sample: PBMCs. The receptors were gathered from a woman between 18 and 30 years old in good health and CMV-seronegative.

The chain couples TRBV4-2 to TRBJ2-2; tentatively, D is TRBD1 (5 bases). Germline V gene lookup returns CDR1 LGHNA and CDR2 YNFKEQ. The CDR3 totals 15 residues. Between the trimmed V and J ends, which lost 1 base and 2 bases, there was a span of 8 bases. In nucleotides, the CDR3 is TGTGCCAGCAGCCAAGTAGGGGTTAACACCGGGGAGCTGTTTTTT. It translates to CASSQVGVNTGELFF.

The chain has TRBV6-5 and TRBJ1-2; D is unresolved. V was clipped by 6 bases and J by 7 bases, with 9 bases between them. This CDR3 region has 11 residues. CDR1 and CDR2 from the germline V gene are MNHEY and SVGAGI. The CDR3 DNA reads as TGTGCCAGCAGGACCTCGGGTGGCTACACCTTC. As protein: CASRTSGGYTF.

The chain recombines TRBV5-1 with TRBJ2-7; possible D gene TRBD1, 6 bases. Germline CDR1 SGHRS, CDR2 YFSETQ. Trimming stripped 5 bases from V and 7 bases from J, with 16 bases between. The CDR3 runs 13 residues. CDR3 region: CASSTFSGEEQYF. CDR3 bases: TGCGCCAGCAGTACGTTCTCAGGGGAGGAGCAGTACTTC.

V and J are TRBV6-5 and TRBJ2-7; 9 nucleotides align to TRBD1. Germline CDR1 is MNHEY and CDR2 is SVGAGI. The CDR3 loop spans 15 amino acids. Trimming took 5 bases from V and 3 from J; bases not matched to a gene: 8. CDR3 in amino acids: CASSPQPTGGYEQYF. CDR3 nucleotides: TGTGCCAGCAGTCCACAGCCGACAGGGGGCTACGAGCAGTACTTC.

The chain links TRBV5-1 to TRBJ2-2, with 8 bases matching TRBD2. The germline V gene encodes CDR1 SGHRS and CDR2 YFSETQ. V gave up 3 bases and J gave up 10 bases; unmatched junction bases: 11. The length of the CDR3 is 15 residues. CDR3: CASSSRGARAAELFF. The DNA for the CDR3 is TGCGCCAGCAGCTCGCGGGGGGCCAGGGCCGCGGAGCTGTTTTTT.

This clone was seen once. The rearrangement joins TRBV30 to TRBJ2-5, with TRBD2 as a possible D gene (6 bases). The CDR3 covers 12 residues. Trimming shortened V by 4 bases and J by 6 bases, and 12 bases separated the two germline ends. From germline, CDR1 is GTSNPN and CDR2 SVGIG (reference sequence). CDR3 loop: CAWMVAGKTQYF. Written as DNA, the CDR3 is TGTGCCTGGATGGTGGCGGGAAAGACCCAGTACTTC.

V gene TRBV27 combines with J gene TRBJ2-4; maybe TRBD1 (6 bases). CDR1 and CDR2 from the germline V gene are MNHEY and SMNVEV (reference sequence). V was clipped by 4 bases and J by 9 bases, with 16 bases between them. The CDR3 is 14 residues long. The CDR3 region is CASSSDRLGTIQYF. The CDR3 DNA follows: TGTGCCAGCAGTTCCGACAGGCTGGGAACCATTCAGTACTTC.

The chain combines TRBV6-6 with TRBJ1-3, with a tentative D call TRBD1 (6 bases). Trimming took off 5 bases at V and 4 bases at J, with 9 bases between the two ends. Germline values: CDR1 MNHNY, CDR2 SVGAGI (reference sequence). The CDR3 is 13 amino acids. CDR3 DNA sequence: TGTGCCAGCAGTCAGGGGTCAGGAAACACCATATATTTT. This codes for CASSQGSGNTIYF.

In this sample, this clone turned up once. The CDR3 loop is CASSLRGLDYGYTF. The CDR3 nucleotides read TGTGCCAGCAGCCTAAGGGGGTTGGACTATGGCTACACCTTC. The J gene is TRBJ1-2, the V gene TRBV7-6, with D possibly matching TRBD1 (6 bases). Trimming took off 5 bases at V and 3 bases at J, with 13 bases between the two ends. The CDR3 is 14 amino acids. Germline loops: CDR1 SGHVS, CDR2 FNYEAQ.

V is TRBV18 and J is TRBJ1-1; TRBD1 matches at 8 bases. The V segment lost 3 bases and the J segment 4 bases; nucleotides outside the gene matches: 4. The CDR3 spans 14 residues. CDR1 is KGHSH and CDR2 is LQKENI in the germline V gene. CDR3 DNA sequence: TGTGCCAGCTCACCGACCACAGGGGGCACTGAAGCTTTCTTT. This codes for CASSPTTGGTEAFF.

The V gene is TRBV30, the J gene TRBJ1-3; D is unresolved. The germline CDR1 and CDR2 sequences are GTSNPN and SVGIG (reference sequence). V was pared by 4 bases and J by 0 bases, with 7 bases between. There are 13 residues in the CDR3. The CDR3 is CAWKRGSGNTIYF. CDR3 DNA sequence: TGTGCCTGGAAGCGTGGCTCTGGAAACACCATATATTTT.

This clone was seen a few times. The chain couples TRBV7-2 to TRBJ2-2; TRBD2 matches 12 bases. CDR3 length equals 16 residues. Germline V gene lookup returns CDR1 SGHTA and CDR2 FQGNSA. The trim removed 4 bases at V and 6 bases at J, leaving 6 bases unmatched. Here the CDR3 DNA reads TGTGCCAGCAGCTCCCGACTAGCGGGAGTAGCCGGGGAGCTGTTTTTT. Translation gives CASSSRLAGVAGELFF.

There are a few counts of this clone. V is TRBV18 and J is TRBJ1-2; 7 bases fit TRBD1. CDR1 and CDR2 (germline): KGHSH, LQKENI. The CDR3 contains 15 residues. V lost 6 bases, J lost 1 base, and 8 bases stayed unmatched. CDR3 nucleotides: TGTGCCAGCTCTCCTCCGGGACAGAGTAACTATGGCTACACCTTC. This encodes CASSPPGQSNYGYTF.

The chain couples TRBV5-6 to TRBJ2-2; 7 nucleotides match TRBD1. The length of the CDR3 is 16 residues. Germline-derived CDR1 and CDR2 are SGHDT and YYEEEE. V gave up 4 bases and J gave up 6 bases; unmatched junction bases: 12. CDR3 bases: TGTGCCAGCAGCGCTCCGGGACAGACCACCGCCGGGGAGCTGTTTTTT. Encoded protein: CASSAPGQTTAGELFF.

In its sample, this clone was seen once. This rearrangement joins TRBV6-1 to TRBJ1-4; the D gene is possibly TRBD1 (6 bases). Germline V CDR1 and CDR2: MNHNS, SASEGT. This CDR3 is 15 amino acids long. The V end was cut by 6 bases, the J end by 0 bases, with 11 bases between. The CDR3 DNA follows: TGTGCCAGCAGGGAGGGGGGGGCAACTAATGAAAAACTGTTTTTT. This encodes CASREGGATNEKLFF.

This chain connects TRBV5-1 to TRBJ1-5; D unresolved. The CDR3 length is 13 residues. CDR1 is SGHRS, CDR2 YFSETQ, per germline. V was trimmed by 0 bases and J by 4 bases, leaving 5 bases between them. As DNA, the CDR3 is TGCGCCAGCAGCTTGGGCCAGAATCAGCCCCAGCATTTT. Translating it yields CASSLGQNQPQHF. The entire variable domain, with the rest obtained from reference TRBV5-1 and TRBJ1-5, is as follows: KAGVTQTPRYLIKTRGQQVTLSCSPISGHRSVSWYQQTPGQGLQFLFEYFSETQRNKGNFPGRFSGRQFSNSRSEMNVSTLELGDSALYLCASSLGQNQPQHFGDGTRLSIL.

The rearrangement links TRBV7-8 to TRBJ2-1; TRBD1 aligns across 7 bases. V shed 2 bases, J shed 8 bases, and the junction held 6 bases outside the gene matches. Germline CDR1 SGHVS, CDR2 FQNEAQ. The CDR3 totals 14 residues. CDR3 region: CASSLSGQTYEQFF. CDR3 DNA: TGTGCCAGCAGCTTATCGGGACAGACTTATGAGCAGTTCTTC.

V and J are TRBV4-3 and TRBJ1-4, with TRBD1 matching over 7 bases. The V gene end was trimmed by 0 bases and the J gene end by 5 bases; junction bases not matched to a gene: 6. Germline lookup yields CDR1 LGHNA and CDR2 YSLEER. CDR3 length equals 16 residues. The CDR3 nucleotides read TGCGCCAGCAGCCAAGATAGAAAAGGGGGCAATGAAAAACTGTTTTTT. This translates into CASSQDRKGGNEKLFF.

This chain's CDR3 is CATSRTRAETQYF. CDR3 in DNA: TGTGCCACCAGCAGGACTAGGGCGGAGACCCAGTACTTC. The chain uses TRBV15 and TRBJ2-5; perhaps TRBD2 as D (6 bases). The CDR3 is 13 residues long. V was shortened by 3 bases and J by 5 bases, with 10 bases between the two germline ends. In germline, CDR1 is LNHNV, CDR2 YYDKDF (reference sequence).

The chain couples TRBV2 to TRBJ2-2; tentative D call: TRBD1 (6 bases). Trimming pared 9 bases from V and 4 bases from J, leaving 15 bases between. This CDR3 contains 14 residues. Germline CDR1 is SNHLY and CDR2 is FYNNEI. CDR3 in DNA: TGTGCCAGGACAAGGGGGATGGGCACCGGGGAGCTGTTTTTT. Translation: CARTRGMGTGELFF.